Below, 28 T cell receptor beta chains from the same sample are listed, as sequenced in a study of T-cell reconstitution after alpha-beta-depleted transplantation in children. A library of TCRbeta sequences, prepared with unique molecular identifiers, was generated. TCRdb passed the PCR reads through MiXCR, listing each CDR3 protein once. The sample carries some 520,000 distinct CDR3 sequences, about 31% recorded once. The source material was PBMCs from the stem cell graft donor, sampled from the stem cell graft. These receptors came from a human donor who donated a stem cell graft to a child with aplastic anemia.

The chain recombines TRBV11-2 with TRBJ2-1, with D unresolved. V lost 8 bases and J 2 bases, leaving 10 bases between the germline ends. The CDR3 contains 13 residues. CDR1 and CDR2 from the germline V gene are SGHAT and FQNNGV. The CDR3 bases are TGTGCCAGCCGCTGGGGAACCTACAATGAGCAGTTCTTC. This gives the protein CASRWGTYNEQFF.

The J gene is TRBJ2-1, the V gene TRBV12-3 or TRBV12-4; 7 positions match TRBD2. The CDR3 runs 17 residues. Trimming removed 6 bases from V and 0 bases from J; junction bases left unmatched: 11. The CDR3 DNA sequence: TGTGCCAGCAGGGGGGGAGCGGGACCGAGCTCCTACAATGAGCAGTTCTTC. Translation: CASRGGAGPSSYNEQFF.

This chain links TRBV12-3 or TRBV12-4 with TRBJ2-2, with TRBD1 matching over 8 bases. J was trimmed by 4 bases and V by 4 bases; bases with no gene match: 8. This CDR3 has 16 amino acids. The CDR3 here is CASSWSGGASTGELFF. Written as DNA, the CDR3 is TGTGCCAGCAGTTGGTCAGGGGGCGCGAGCACCGGGGAGCTGTTTTTT.

The CDR3 DNA sequence: TGTGCCAGCAGTGAAGCCTTTAGGCGGACAGGCACAGATACGCAGTATTTT. Amino acid sequence: CASSEAFRRTGTDTQYF. The V and J genes are TRBV2 and TRBJ2-3; tentatively, D is TRBD1 (6 bases). Germline V gives CDR1 SNHLY, CDR2 FYNNEI. Trimming stripped 0 bases from V and 1 base from J, with 14 bases between. The CDR3 runs 17 residues.

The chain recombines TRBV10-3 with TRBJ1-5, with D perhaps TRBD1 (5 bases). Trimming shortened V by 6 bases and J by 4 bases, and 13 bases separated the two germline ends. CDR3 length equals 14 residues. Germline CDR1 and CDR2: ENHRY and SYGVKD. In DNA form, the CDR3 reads TGTGCCATCAGCCCAGGGACGGGGAATCAGCCCCAGCATTTT. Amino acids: CAISPGTGNQPQHF.

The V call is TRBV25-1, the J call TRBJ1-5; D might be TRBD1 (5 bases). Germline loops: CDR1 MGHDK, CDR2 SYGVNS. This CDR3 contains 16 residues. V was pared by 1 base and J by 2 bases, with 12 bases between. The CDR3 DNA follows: TGTGCCAGCAGTGAATTACTGGGGGGAGGCAATCAGCCCCAGCATTTT. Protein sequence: CASSELLGGGNQPQHF.

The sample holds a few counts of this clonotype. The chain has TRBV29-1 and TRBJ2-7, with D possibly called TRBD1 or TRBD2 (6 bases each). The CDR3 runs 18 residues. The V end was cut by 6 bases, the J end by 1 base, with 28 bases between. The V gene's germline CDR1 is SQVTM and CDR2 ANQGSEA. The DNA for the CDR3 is TGCAGCGTGCGCGACGGGGGCAGGGGAAAGTTGCGGTCCTACGAGCAGTACGTC. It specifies CSVRDGGRGKLRSYEQYV.

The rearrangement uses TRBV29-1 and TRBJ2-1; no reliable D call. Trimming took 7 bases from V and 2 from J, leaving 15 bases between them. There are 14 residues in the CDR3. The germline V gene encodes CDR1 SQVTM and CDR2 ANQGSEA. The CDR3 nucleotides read TGCAGCGCCCCTGGCGATAAGACCTACAATGAGCAGTTCTTC. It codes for CSAPGDKTYNEQFF.

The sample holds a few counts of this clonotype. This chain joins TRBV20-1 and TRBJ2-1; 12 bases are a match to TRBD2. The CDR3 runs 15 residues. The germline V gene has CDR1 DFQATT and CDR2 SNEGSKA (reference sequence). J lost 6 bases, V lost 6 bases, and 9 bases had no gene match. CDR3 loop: CSAPPRLAGANEQFF. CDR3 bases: TGCAGTGCCCCTCCCCGACTAGCGGGAGCCAATGAGCAGTTCTTC.

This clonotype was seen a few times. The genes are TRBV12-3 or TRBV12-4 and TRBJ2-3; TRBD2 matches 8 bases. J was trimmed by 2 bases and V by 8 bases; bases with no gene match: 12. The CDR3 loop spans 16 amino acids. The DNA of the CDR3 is TGTGCCAGCGCCCTCGGGGGGGTAAGGGCCACAGATACGCAGTATTTT. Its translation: CASALGGVRATDTQYF.

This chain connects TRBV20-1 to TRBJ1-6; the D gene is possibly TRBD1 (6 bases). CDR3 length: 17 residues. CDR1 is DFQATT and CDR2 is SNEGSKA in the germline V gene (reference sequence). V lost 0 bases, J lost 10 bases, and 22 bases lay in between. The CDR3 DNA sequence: TGCAGTGCTAGAGATGGGGGCAGGAACCGACGGAGATCACCCCTCCACTTT. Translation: CSARDGGRNRRRSPLHF.

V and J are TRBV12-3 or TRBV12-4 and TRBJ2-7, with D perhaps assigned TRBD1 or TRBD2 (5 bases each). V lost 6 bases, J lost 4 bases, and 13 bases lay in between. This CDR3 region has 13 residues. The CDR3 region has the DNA TGTGCCAGCAGCCCCATTGGGGGATACGAGCAGTACTTC. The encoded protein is CASSPIGGYEQYF.

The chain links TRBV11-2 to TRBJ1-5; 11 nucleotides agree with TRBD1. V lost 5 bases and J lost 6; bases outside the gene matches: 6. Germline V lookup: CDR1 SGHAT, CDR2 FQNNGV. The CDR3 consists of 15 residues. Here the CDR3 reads CASSPGTGGGQPQHF. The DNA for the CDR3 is TGTGCCAGCAGCCCCGGGACAGGGGGGGGTCAGCCCCAGCATTTT.

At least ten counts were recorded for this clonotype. The DNA of the CDR3 is TGCAGTGCGATGCTTCCGGGTACCTACGAGCAGTACTTC. Protein product: CSAMLPGTYEQYF. The chain links TRBV20-1 to TRBJ2-7; no clear D. This CDR3 has 13 residues. CDR1 and CDR2 from the germline V gene are DFQATT and SNEGSKA (reference sequence). Trimming took off 6 bases at V and 2 bases at J, with 14 bases between the two ends.

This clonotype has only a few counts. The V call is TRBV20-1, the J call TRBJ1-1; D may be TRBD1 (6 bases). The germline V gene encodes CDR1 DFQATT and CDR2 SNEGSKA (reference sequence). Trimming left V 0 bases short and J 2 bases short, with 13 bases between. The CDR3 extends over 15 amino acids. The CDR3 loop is CSARDGSGANTEAFF. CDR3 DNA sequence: TGCAGTGCTAGAGATGGTTCAGGGGCTAACACTGAAGCTTTCTTT.

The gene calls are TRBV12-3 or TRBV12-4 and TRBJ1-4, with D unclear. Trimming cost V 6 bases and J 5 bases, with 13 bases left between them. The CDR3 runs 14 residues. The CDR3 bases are TGTGCCAGCAGGGCCGTTTCTACCAATGAAAAACTGTTTTTT. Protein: CASRAVSTNEKLFF.

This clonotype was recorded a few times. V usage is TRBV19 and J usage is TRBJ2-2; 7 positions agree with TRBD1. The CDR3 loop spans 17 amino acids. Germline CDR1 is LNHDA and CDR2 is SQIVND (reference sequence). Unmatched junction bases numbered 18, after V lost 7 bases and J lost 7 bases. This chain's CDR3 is CASTLIGGGSRNGELFF. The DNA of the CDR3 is TGTGCCAGTACCCTTATAGGGGGCGGATCAAGGAACGGGGAGCTGTTTTTT.

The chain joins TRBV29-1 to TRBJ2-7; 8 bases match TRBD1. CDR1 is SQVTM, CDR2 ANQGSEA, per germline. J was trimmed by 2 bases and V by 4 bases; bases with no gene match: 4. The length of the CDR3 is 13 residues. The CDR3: CSVGATGAYEQYF. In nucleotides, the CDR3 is TGCAGCGTTGGAGCGACAGGGGCCTACGAGCAGTACTTC.

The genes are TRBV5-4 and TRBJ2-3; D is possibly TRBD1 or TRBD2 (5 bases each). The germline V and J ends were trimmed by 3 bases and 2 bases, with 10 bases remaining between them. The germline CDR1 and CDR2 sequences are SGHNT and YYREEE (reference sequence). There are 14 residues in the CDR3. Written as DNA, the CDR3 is TGTGCCAGCAGCTGGGGACGGCCCACAGATACGCAGTATTTT. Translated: CASSWGRPTDTQYF.

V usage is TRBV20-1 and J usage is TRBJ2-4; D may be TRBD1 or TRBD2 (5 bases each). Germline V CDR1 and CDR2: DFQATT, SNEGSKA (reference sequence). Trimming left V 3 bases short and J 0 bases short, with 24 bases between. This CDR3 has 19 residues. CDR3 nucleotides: TGCAGTGCTAGGGATCTCGGGGCAGCTGGTAGGTTAGCCAAAAACATTCAGTACTTC. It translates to CSARDLGAAGRLAKNIQYF.

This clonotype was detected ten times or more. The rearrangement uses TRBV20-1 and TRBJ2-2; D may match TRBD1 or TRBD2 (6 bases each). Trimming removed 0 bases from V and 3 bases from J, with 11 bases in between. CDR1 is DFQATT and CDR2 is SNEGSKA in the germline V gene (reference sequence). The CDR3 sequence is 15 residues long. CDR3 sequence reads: CSARDPGAHTGELFF. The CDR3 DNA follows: TGCAGTGCTAGAGATCCGGGGGCCCACACCGGGGAGCTGTTTTTT.

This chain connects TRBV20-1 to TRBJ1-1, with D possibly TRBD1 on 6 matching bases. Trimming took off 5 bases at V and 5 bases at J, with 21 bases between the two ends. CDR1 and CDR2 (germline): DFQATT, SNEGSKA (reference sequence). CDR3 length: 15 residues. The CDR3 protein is CSAPGALGPWTEAFF. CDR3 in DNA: TGCAGTGCTCCAGGGGCACTAGGCCCGTGGACTGAAGCTTTCTTT.

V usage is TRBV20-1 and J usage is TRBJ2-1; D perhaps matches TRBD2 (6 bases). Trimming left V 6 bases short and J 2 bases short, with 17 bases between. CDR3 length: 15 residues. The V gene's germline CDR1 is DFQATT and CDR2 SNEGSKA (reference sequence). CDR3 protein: CSAYIRRGTYNEQFF. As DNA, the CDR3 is TGCAGTGCCTACATTCGGCGGGGAACCTACAATGAGCAGTTCTTC.

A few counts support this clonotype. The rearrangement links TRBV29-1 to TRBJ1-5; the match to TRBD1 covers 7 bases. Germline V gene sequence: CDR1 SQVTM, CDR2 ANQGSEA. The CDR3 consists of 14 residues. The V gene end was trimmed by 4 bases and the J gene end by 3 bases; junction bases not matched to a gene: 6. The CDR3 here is CSVAPGTDNQPQHF. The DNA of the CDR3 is TGCAGCGTTGCCCCCGGGACAGACAATCAGCCCCAGCATTTT.

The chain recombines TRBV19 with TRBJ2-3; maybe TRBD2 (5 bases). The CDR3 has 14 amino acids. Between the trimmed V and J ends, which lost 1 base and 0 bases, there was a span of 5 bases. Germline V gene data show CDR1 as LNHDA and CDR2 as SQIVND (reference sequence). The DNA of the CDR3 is TGTGCCAGTAGTATAGGCGGGAGCACAGATACGCAGTATTTT. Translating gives CASSIGGSTDTQYF.

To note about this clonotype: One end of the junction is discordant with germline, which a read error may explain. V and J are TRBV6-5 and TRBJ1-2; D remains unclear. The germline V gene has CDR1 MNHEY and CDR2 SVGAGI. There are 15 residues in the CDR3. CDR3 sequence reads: CASSDSRTPLYGYTF. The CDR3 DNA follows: TGTGCCAGCAGTGACTCGCGGACCCCGCTCTATGGCTACACCTTC.

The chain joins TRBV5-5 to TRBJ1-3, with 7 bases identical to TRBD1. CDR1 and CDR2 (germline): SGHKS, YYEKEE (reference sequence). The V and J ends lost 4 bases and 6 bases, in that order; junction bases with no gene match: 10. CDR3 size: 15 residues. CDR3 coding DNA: TGTGCCAGCAGCATCGACGCCAGGGGGAAAAACACCATATATTTT. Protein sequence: CASSIDARGKNTIYF.

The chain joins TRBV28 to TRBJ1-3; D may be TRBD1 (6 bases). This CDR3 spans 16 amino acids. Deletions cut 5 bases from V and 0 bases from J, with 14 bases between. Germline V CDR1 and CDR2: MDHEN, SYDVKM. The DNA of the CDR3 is TGTGCCAGCAGTCTTCCAGGGGCTAGCTCTGGAAACACCATATATTTT. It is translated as CASSLPGASSGNTIYF.